Listed below are T cell receptor beta chains from one sample, sequenced in a study of blood T cell repertoires in COVID-19. Assay: immunoSEQ multiplex PCR; the TCRdb copy retains only in-frame clones and omits some. The sample has approximately 310,000 clones; approximately 83% are singletons. Sequencing input: PBMCs or T cells enriched from blood (not recorded which). The receptor source for this set is a man aged 25-40 years who had recovered from COVID-19. Both conserved end residues are part of each CDR3. The D gene is left open where the match is weak. Clone size, where shown, is once, few, many, or a class for clones that have expanded.

D gene: .
clone size: .
V gene: TRBV9
J gene: TRBJ1-2
CDR3 protein: CASSPLQGPRVNYGYTF
CDR3 DNA: TGTGCCAGCAGCCCCCTACAGGGTCCCAGGGTGAATTATGGCTACACCTTC

D gene: TRBD1
clone size: .
V gene: TRBV4-1
J gene: TRBJ1-6
CDR3 protein: CASNQDQTGFHSPLHF
CDR3 DNA: TGCGCCAGCAACCAAGACCAGACAGGGTTTCATTCACCCCTCCACTTT

D gene: TRBD1
clone size: .
V gene: TRBV9
J gene: TRBJ1-2
CDR3 protein: CASSPGTGNYGYTF
CDR3 DNA: TGTGCCAGCAGCCCCGGGACAGGGAACTATGGCTACACCTTC

D gene: .
clone size: .
V gene: TRBV11-1
J gene: TRBJ2-7
CDR3 protein: CASSLERGYEQYF
CDR3 DNA: TGTGCCAGCAGCTTAGAGCGTGGTTACGAGCAGTACTTC

D gene: .
clone size: .
V gene: TRBV6-2/TRBV6-3
J gene: TRBJ1-5
CDR3 protein: CASSSQGGSNQPQHF
CDR3 DNA: TGTGCCAGCAGTTCACAGGGCGGTAGCAATCAGCCCCAGCATTTT

D gene: .
clone size: .
V gene: TRBV5-4
J gene: TRBJ1-2
CDR3 protein: CASSLVGSSFYGYTF
CDR3 DNA: TGTGCCAGCAGCTTGGTTGGGAGTTCCTTCTATGGCTACACCTTC

D gene: .
clone size: once
V gene: TRBV9
J gene: TRBJ2-2
CDR3 protein: CASSGHFNTGELFF
CDR3 DNA: TGTGCCAGCAGCGGGCATTTCAACACCGGGGAGCTGTTTTTT

D gene: TRBD1
clone size: .
V gene: TRBV5-1
J gene: TRBJ1-2
CDR3 protein: CASKDEQGYYGYTF
CDR3 DNA: TGCGCCAGCAAGGATGAACAGGGGTACTATGGCTACACCTTC

D gene: .
clone size: .
V gene: TRBV5-6
J gene: TRBJ1-6
CDR3 protein: CASSSGGVVGNSPLHF
CDR3 DNA: TGTGCCAGCAGCTCCGGGGGGGTCGTAGGTAATTCACCCCTCCACTTT

D gene: .
clone size: .
V gene: TRBV27
J gene: TRBJ2-7
CDR3 protein: CASCKGDGYEQYF
CDR3 DNA: TGTGCCAGCTGCAAAGGGGATGGGTACGAGCAGTACTTC

D gene: TRBD1
clone size: .
V gene: TRBV10-3
J gene: TRBJ1-2
CDR3 protein: CAISDGWTGKLGYTF
CDR3 DNA: TGTGCCATCAGTGATGGGTGGACAGGGAAGCTTGGCTACACCTTC

D gene: TRBD1
clone size: .
V gene: TRBV5-8
J gene: TRBJ2-7
CDR3 protein: CASSLGQGLTYEQYF
CDR3 DNA: TGTGCCAGCAGCTTGGGACAGGGGCTTACCTACGAGCAGTACTTC

D gene: .
clone size: .
V gene: TRBV5-6
J gene: TRBJ1-2
CDR3 protein: CASSSPSKVSYGYTF
CDR3 DNA: TGTGCCAGCAGCTCCCCGTCGAAAGTCAGCTATGGCTACACCTTC

D gene: .
clone size: .
V gene: TRBV10-3
J gene: TRBJ1-5
CDR3 protein: CAISPGLSNQPQHF
CDR3 DNA: TGTGCCATCAGCCCGGGACTTAGCAATCAGCCCCAGCATTTT

D gene: .
clone size: .
V gene: TRBV11-2
J gene: TRBJ1-2
CDR3 protein: CASSLDRSRGGYTF
CDR3 DNA: TGTGCCAGCAGCTTAGATAGGTCAAGGGGCGGCTACACCTTC

D gene: .
clone size: .
V gene: TRBV27
J gene: TRBJ1-2
CDR3 protein: CASRGPGRYGYTF
CDR3 DNA: TGTGCCAGCAGAGGCCCGGGGAGGTATGGCTACACCTTC

D gene: TRBD1
clone size: .
V gene: TRBV5-1
J gene: TRBJ1-1
CDR3 protein: CASSFTPGGQNTEAFF
CDR3 DNA: TGCGCCAGCAGCTTTACGCCAGGGGGCCAGAACACTGAAGCTTTCTTT